Listed here are 3 T cell receptor beta chains from one sample, sequenced in a study of radiotherapy plus CTLA-4 blockade in lung cancer. The assay was immunoSEQ multiplex PCR, and TCRdb's table has in-frame clones only and misses some. The sample lists tens of thousands of clones; around 72% were seen once. Sequencing used peripheral blood, obtained from a patient treated with radiotherapy plus ipilimumab. The receptors come from a human donor with non-small cell lung cancer that progressed on radiotherapy plus ipilimumab.

The chain uses TRBV7-9 and TRBJ1-2; D remains unclear. Trimming left V 1 base short and J 8 bases short, with 8 bases between. The CDR3 sequence is 12 residues long. Germline V gene data show CDR1 as SEHNR and CDR2 as FQNEAQ (reference sequence). The CDR3 DNA reads as TGTGCCAGCAGCTTAGAAAGTATGGGCTACACCTTC. Its translation is CASSLESMGYTF.

This chain links TRBV7-9 with TRBJ2-1; 10 bases agree with TRBD1. The CDR3 sequence is 15 residues long. The V gene's germline CDR1 is SEHNR and CDR2 FQNEAQ (reference sequence). Trimming at V came to 5 bases and at J to 6 bases, leaving 7 bases not matched to a gene. CDR3 DNA: TGTGCCAGCAGCAACATGGGACAGGGGCGCAATGAGCAGTTCTTC. Translated: CASSNMGQGRNEQFF.

A few counts support this clone. The CDR3 DNA is TGCAGCGCCCCCGGACGGTTCTTTAGCAATCAGCCCCAGCATTTT. Translation gives CSAPGRFFSNQPQHF. V usage is TRBV29-1 and J usage is TRBJ1-5; D remains unclear. The germline V and J ends were trimmed by 7 bases and 0 bases, with 16 bases remaining between them. This CDR3 spans 15 amino acids. In germline, CDR1 is SQVTM, CDR2 ANQGSEA.